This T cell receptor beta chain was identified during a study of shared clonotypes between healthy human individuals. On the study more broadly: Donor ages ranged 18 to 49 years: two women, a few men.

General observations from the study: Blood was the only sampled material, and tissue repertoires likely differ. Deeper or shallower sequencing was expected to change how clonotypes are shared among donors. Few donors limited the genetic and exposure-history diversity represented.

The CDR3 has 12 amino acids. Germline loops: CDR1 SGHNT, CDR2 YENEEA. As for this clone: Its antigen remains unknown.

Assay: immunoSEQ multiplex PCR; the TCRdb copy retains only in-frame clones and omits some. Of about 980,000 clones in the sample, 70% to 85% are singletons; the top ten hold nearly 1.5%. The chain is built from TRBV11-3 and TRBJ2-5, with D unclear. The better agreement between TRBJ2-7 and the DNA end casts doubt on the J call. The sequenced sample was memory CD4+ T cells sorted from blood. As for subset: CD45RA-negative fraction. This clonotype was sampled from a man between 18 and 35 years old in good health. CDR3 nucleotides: TGTGCCAGCTCGAACTCAGTCTACGAGCAGTACTTC. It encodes CASSNSVYEQYF.